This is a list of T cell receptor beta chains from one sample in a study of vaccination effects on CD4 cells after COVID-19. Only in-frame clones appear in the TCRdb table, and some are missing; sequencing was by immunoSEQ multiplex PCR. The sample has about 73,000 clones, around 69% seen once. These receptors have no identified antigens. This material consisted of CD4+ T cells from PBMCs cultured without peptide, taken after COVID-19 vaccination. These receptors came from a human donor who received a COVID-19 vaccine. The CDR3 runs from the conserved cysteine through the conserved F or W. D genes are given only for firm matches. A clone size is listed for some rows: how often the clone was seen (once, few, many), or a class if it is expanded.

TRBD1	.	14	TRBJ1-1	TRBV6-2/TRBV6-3	CASSYSHGTAEAFF	TGTGCCAGCAGTTACTCTCACGGGACAGCTGAAGCTTTCTTT
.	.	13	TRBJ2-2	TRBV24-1	CATSEYNTGELFF	TGTGCCACCAGTGAATATAACACCGGGGAGCTGTTTTTT
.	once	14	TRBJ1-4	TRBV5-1	CASSLAGINEKLFF	TGCGCCAGCAGCTTGGCTGGGATTAATGAAAAACTGTTTTTT
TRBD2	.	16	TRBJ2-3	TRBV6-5	CASSYIASGSADTQYF	TGTGCCAGCAGTTACATCGCTAGCGGGAGTGCAGATACGCAGTATTTT
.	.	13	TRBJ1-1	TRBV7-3	CASSSNSNTEAFF	TGTGCCAGCAGCTCCAACAGTAACACTGAAGCTTTCTTT
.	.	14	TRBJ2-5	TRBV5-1	CASSSAWGQETQYF	TGCGCCAGCAGCTCCGCTTGGGGGCAAGAGACCCAGTACTTC
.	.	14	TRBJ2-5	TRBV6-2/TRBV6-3	CASSPWTDRETQYF	TGTGCCAGCAGCCCATGGACGGACCGAGAGACCCAGTACTTC
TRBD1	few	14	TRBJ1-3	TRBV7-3	CASSSTGVGNTIYF	TGTGCCAGCAGCTCTACAGGGGTAGGAAACACCATATATTTT
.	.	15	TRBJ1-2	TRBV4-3	CASSQDRGQSYGYTF	TGCGCCAGCAGCCAAGATCGTGGGCAGAGCTATGGCTACACCTTC
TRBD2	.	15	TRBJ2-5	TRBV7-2	CASSLGGLALETQYF	TGTGCCAGCAGCCTAGGGGGACTAGCGTTGGAGACCCAGTACTTC
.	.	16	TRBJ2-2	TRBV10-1	CASRGDTPGDTGELFF	TGCGCCAGCAGAGGGGACACTCCTGGGGACACCGGGGAGCTGTTTTTT
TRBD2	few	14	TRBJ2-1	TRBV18	CASSPRREGNEQFF	TGTGCCAGCTCACCTCGTCGGGAGGGCAATGAGCAGTTCTTC
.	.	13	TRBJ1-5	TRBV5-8	CASSLEPYQPQHF	TGTGCCAGCAGCTTGGAACCTTATCAGCCCCAGCATTTT
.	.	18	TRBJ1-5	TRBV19	CASSIPPWNTRGNQPQHF	TGTGCCAGTAGTATCCCTCCGTGGAATACTAGGGGCAATCAGCCCCAGCATTTT
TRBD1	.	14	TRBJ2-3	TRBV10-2	CASRRDRNTDTQYF	TGCGCCAGCAGAAGGGACAGAAACACAGATACGCAGTATTTT
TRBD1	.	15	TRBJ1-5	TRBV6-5	CASSPDRGNNQPQHF	TGTGCCAGCAGTCCGGACAGGGGGAACAATCAGCCCCAGCATTTT
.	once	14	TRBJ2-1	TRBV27	CASREQGSYNEQFF	TGTGCCAGCAGGGAACAGGGTTCCTACAATGAGCAGTTCTTC
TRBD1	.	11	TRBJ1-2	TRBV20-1	CSAWDSYGYTF	TGCAGTGCCTGGGACAGCTATGGCTACACCTTC
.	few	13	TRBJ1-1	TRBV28	CASRAFRRTEAFF	TGTGCCAGCAGAGCCTTCAGACGGACTGAAGCTTTCTTT
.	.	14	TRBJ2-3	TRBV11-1	CASSLPGRTDTQYF	TGTGCCAGCAGCTTACCAGGACGCACAGATACGCAGTATTTT
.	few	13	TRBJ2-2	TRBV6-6	CASSPVDTGELFF	TGTGCCAGCAGCCCCGTGGACACCGGGGAGCTGTTTTTT
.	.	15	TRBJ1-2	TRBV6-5	CASSLQGESNYGHTF	TGTGCCAGCAGTCTACAGGGCGAATCCAACTATGGCCACACCTTC
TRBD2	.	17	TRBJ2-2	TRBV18	CASSPRTSGAYTGELFF	TGTGCCAGCTCACCTCGGACTAGCGGGGCCTACACCGGGGAGCTGTTTTTT
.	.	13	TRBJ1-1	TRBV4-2	CASSQAGVTEAFF	TGTGCCAGCAGCCAAGCAGGGGTCACGGAAGCTTTCTTT
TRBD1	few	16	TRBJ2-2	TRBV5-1	CASSPRDRANTGELFF	TGCGCCAGCAGCCCCCGGGACAGGGCGAACACCGGGGAGCTGTTTTTT
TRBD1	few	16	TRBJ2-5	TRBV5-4	CASSLGVTGGQETQYF	TGTGCCAGCAGCTTGGGGGTGACAGGGGGCCAAGAGACCCAGTACTTC
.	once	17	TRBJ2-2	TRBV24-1	CATSDQGFVSNTGELFF	TGTGCCACCAGTGACCAGGGTTTTGTATCGAACACCGGGGAGCTGTTTTTT
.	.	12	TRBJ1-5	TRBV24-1	CATSGINQPQHF	TGTGCCACCAGTGGCATAAATCAGCCCCAGCATTTT
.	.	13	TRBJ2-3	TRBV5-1	CASSLTGLDTQYF	TGCGCCAGCAGCTTGACGGGTCTGGATACGCAGTATTTT
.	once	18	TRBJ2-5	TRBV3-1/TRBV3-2	CASSQDVFRGDREETQYF	TGTGCCAGCAGCCAAGATGTCTTTCGCGGGGATAGGGAGGAGACCCAGTACTTC
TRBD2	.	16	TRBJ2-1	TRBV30	CAWSFGGGLSYNEQFF	TGTGCCTGGAGTTTCGGGGGGGGCCTCTCCTACAATGAGCAGTTCTTC
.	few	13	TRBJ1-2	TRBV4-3	CASSSTSSSGYTF	TGCGCCAGCAGCTCTACGAGTTCCAGCGGCTACACCTTC
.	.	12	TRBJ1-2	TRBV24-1	CATAGDVSGYTF	TGTGCCACTGCAGGGGATGTCTCTGGCTACACCTTC
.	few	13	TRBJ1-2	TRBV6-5	CASSSQGLYGYTF	TGTGCCAGCAGTTCACAGGGACTCTATGGCTACACCTTC
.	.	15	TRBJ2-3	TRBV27	CASSFRRIGTDTQYF	TGTGCCAGCAGTTTTAGGCGGATAGGCACAGATACGCAGTATTTT
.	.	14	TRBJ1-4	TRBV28	CASSLATVNEKLFF	TGTGCCAGCAGTTTAGCAACAGTTAATGAAAAACTGTTTTTT
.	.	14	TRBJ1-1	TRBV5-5	CASTSSWGLTEAFF	TGTGCCAGCACGAGTTCGTGGGGGCTCACTGAAGCTTTCTTT
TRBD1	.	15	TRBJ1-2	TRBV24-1	CATSDSGGTGKGYTF	TGTGCCACCAGTGATTCAGGGGGGACAGGGAAAGGCTACACCTTC